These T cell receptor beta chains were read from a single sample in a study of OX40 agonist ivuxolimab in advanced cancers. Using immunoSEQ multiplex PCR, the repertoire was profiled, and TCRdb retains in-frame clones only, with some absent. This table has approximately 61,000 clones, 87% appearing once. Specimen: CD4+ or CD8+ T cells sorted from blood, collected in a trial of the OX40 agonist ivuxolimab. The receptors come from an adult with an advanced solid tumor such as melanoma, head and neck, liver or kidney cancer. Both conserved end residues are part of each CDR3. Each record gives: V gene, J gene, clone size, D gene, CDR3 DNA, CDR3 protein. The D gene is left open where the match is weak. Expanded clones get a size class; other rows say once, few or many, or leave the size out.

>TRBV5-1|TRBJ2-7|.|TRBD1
TGCGCCAGCAGCCCGACAGGGGGCGGGGACGAGCAGTACTTC
CASSPTGGGDEQYF
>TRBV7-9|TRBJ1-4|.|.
TGTGCCAGCAGCTTCTCAGGAGGGGCGAGTGAAAAACTGTTTTTT
CASSFSGGASEKLFF
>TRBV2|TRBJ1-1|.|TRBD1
TGTGCCAGCAGTGAGTTAACAGGGGGACGGATGGCTTTCTTT
CASSELTGGRMAFF
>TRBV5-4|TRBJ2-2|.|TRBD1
TGTGCCAGCAGCTTCACCGGACAGGGGTGGACCGGGGAGCTGTTTTTT
CASSFTGQGWTGELFF
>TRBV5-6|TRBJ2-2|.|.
TGTGCCAGCAGCCGGAGGACAGATACCGGGGAGCTGTTTTTT
CASSRRTDTGELFF
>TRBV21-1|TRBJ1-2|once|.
TGTGCCAGCAGCAAAGGGACAGCAAGGTGCCTTCTTCGGCCCTTCTATGGCTACACCTTC
CASSKGTARCLLRPFYGYTF
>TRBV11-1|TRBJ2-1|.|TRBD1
TGTGCCAGCAGCCAAGGACAGGGGGGTTACAATGAGCAGTTCTTC
CASSQGQGGYNEQFF
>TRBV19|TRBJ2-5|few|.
TGTGCCAGTAGCATACAGGGCGGGACCCAGTACTTC
CASSIQGGTQYF
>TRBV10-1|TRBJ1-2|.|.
TGCGCCAGCAGTGAGTCGTGTGGCTACACCTTC
CASSESCGYTF
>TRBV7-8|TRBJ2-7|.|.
TGTGCCAGCAGCCCCCTAGGCCTGGGGCACGAGCAGTACTTC
CASSPLGLGHEQYF
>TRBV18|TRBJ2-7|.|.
TGTGCCAGCTCACCACCCGGACAGAACTACGAGCAGTACTTC
CASSPPGQNYEQYF
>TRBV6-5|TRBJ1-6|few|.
TGTGCCAGCAGTATAACAGGGCTTAATTCACCCCTCCACTTT
CASSITGLNSPLHF
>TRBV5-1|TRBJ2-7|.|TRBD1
TGCGCCAGCAGATTCGGACAGGAACCTAAAGAGCAGTACTTC
CASRFGQEPKEQYF
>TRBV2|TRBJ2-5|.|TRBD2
TGTGCCAGCAGGCTTCTAGCGGGGGCCGCGGTGGAGACCCAGTACTTC
CASRLLAGAAVETQYF
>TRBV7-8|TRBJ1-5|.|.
TGTGCCAGCAGCTTAGATCTGGGTAGCAATCAGCCCCAGCATTTT
CASSLDLGSNQPQHF
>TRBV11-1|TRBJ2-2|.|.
TGTGCCAGCAGCTCGCCGGCGGAGCTGTTTTTT
CASSSPAELFF
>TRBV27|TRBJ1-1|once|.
TGTGCCAGCAGTCCACCCCCCGGGGGGGTAAGGAACACTGAAGCTTTCTTT
CASSPPPGGVRNTEAFF
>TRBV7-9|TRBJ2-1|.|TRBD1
TGTGCCAGCACTCAGGGGGTGAATGAGCAGTTCTTC
CASTQGVNEQFF
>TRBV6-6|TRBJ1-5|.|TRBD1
TGTGCCAGCAGTTATACAGGGGGCAATAGCAATCAGCCCCAGCATTTT
CASSYTGGNSNQPQHF
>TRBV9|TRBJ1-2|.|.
TGTGCCAGCAGCGTAGGCGGAGGGGCCGACTATGGCTACACCTTC
CASSVGGGADYGYTF
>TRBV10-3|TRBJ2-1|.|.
TGTGCCATCAGTGAGGGGCTCGGCGAGCAGTTCTTC
CAISEGLGEQFF
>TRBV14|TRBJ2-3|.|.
TGTGCCAGCAGCCAAGCTCTTACATTTTTAATCACAGATACGCAGTATTTT
CASSQALTFLITDTQYF
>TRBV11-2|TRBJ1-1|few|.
TGTGCCAGCAGCGACGGACGTAGGAACACTGAAGCTTTCTTT
CASSDGRRNTEAFF
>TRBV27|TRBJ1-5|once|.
TGTGCCAGCAGTTATCGGGGACTCCAGCCCCAGCATTTT
CASSYRGLQPQHF
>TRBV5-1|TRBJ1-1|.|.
TGCGCCAGCAGCTCGGACGATATGAACACTGAAGCTTTCTTT
CASSSDDMNTEAFF
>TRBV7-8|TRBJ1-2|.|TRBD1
TGTGCCAGCAGCTTAGGTGCCGGGACAGACTATGGCTACACCTTC
CASSLGAGTDYGYTF
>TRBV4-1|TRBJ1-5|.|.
TGCGCCAGCAGCCAAGATCGGGCGGGGACTGGCAATCAGCCCCAGCATTTT
CASSQDRAGTGNQPQHF